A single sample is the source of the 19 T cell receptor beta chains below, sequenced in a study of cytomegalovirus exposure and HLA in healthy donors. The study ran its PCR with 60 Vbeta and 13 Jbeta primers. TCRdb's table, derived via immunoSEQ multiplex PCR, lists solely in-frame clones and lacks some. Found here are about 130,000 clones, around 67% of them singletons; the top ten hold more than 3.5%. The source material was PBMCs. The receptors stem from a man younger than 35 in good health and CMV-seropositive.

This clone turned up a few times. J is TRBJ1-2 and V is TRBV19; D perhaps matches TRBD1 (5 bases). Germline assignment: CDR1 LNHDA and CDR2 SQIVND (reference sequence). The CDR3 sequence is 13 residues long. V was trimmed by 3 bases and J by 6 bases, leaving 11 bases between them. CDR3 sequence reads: CASSMTEVNGYTF. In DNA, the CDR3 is TGTGCCAGTAGTATGACAGAGGTTAATGGCTACACCTTC.

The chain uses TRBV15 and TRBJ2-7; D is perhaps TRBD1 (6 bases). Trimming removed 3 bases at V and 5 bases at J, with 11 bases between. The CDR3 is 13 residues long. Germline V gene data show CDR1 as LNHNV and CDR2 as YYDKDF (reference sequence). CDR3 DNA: TGTGCCACCAGCAGCAGGGGAGTCGACGAGCAGTACTTC. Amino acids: CATSSRGVDEQYF. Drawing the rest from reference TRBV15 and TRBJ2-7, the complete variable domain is DAMVIQNPRYQVTQFGKPVTLSCSQTLNHNVMYWYQQKSSQAPKLLFHYYDKDFNNEADTPDNFQSRRPNTSFCFLDIRSPGLGDTAMYLCATSSRGVDEQYFGPGTRLTVT.

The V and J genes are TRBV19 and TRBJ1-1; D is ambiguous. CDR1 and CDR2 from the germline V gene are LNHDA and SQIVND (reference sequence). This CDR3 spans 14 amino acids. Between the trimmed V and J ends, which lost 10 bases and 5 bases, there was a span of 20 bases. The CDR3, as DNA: TGTGCCACTAGGCGGGGTCCCAGTGAGACTGAAGCTTTCTTT. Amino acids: CATRRGPSETEAFF.

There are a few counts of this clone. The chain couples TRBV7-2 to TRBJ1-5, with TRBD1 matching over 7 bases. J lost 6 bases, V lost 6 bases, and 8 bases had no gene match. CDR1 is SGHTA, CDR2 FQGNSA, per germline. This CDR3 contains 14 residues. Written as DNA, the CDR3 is TGTGCCAGCAGTTCAAAGACAGGGTCTCAGCCCCAGCATTTT. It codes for CASSSKTGSQPQHF.

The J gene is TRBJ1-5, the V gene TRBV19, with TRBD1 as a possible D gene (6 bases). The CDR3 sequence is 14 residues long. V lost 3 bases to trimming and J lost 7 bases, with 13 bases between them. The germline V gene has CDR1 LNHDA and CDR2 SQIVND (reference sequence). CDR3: CASSIQGGLQPQHF. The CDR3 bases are TGTGCCAGTAGTATTCAAGGGGGTTTACAGCCCCAGCATTTT.

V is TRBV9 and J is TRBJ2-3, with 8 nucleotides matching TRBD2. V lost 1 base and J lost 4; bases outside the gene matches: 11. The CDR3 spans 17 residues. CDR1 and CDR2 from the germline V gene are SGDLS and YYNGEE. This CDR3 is CASSVIVSAGGADTQYF. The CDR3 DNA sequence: TGTGCCAGCAGCGTAATCGTTTCGGCGGGAGGTGCAGATACGCAGTATTTT.

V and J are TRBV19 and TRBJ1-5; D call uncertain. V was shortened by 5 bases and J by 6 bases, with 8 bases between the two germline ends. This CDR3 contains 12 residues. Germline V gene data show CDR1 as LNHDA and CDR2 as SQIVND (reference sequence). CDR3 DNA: TGTGCCAGTAGTTTACAGCTTCAGCCCCAGCATTTT. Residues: CASSLQLQPQHF.

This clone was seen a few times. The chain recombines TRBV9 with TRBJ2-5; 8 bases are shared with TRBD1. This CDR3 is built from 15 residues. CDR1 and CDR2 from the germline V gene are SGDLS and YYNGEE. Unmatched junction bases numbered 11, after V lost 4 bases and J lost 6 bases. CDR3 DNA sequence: TGTGCCAGCAGCCCAACGACCGGACAGGGAAAGACCCAGTACTTC. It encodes CASSPTTGQGKTQYF.

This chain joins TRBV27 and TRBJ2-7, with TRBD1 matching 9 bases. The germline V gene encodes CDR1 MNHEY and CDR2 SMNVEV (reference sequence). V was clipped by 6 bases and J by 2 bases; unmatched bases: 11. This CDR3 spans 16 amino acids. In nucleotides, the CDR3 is TGTGCCAGCAGCCGGGGGACAGGGACCATTCCCTACGAGCAGTACTTC. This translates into CASSRGTGTIPYEQYF.

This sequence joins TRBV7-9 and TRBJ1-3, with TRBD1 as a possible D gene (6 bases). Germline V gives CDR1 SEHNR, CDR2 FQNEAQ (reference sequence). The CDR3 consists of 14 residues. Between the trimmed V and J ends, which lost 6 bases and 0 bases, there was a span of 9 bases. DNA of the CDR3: TGTGCCAGCAGTTCGGACAGCTCTGGAAACACCATATATTTT. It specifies CASSSDSSGNTIYF.

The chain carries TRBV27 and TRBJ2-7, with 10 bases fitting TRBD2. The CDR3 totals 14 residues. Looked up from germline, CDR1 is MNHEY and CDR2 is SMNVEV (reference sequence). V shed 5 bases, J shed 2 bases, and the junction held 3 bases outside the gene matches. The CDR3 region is CASSRTSGAYEQYF. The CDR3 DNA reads TGTGCCAGCAGTAGGACTAGCGGTGCCTACGAGCAGTACTTC.

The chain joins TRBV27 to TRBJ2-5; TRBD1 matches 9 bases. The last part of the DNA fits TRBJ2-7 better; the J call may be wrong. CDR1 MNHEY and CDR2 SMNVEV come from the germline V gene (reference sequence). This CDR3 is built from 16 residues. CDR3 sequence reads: CASSFLGQGTFYEQYF. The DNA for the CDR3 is TGTGCCAGCAGTTTCCTAGGACAGGGGACCTTCTACGAGCAGTACTTC.

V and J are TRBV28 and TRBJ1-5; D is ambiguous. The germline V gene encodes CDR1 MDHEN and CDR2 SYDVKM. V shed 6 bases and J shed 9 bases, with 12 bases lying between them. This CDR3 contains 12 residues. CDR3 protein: CASRKRVGPQHF. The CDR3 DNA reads TGTGCCAGCAGGAAGAGAGTCGGGCCCCAGCATTTT.

In DNA form, the CDR3 reads TGTGCCAGCAGTCCCGAACAGGGGGGTGAGCAGTACTTC. It specifies CASSPEQGGEQYF. This chain uses TRBV27 with TRBJ2-7; 8 nucleotides align to TRBD1. J was trimmed by 7 bases and V by 5 bases; bases with no gene match: 7. The CDR3 runs to 13 residues. The germline CDR1 and CDR2 sequences are MNHEY and SMNVEV (reference sequence).

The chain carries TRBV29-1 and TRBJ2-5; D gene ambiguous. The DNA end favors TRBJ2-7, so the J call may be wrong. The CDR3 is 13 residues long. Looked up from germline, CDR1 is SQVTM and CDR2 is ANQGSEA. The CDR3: CSVERLSSYEQYF. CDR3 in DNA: TGCAGCGTTGAGCGGCTGAGCTCCTACGAGCAGTACTTC.

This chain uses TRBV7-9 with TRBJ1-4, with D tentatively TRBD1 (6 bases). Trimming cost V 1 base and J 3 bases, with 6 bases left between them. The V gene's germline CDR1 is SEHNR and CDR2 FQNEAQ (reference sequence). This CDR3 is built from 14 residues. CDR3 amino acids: CASSLGQANEKLFF. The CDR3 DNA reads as TGTGCCAGCAGCTTAGGACAGGCTAATGAAAAACTGTTTTTT.

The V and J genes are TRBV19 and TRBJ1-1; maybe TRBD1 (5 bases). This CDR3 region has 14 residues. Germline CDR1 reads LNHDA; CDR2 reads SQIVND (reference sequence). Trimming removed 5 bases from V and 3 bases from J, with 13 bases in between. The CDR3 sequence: CASSRRGDDTEAFF. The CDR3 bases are TGTGCCAGTAGTCGGCGCGGGGACGACACTGAAGCTTTCTTT.

The DNA for the CDR3 is TGTGCCTGGAGTGTAGGTGCTAGCGCCTCCTACAATGAGCAGTTCTTC. This gives the protein CAWSVGASASYNEQFF. The chain joins TRBV30 to TRBJ2-1; TRBD2 might be the D (6 bases). This CDR3 is built from 16 residues. Per germline, CDR1 GTSNPN and CDR2 SVGIG (reference sequence). The ends were cut back, 0 bases at V and 0 bases at J, with 12 bases in the middle.

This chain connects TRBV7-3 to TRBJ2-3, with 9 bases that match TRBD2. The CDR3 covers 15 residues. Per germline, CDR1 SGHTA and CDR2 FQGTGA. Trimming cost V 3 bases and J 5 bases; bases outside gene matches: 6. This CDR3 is CASSFEAGGGDTQYF. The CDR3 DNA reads TGTGCCAGCAGCTTCGAAGCGGGAGGCGGAGATACGCAGTATTTT.